A single sample gave rise to the 13 T cell receptor beta chains below, sequenced in a study of neurological immune-mediated disorders. TCRdb fed the 5' RACE reads into MiXCR, producing one record per CDR3 protein. Of about 78,000 distinct CDR3 sequences listed, just over 5% were seen once; the top ten hold 2.2%. Source material: PBMCs. These receptors came from a woman aged 30 to 39 with multiple sclerosis.

This clonotype has ten or more counts. This rearrangement joins TRBV3-1 to TRBJ2-7; D may be TRBD1 (6 bases). The germline V gene encodes CDR1 LGHDT and CDR2 YNNKEL (reference sequence). The V gene lost 4 bases and the J gene lost 1 base, with 8 bases spanning the gap. The CDR3 runs 13 residues. The CDR3 protein is CASSLRGSYEQYF. CDR3 sequence (DNA): TGTGCCAGCAGCCTCAGGGGATCCTACGAGCAGTACTTC.

This clonotype appeared many times. J is TRBJ2-2 and V is TRBV6-5; TRBD1 matches at 7 bases. Germline assignment: CDR1 MNHEY and CDR2 SVGAGI. The CDR3 has 18 residues. V lost 1 base and J lost 3; bases outside the gene matches: 11. CDR3 sequence: CASSYYAPGTDYTGELFF. Written as DNA, the CDR3 is TGTGCCAGCAGTTACTACGCGCCCGGGACAGATTACACCGGGGAGCTGTTTTTT.

This clonotype has at least ten counts. This chain joins TRBV11-2 and TRBJ2-2; D unresolved. Trimming stripped 11 bases from V and 1 base from J, with 17 bases between. CDR1 is SGHAT and CDR2 is FQNNGV in the germline V gene. The CDR3 covers 15 residues. DNA of the CDR3: TGTGCCTCAGGCAAGGGTACTCGGAACACCGGGGAGCTGTTTTTT. This sequence encodes CASGKGTRNTGELFF.

This clonotype came up many times. V usage is TRBV28 and J usage is TRBJ2-7; 7 nucleotides agree with TRBD2. From germline, CDR1 is MDHEN and CDR2 SYDVKM. V trimming: 3 bases; J trimming: 9 bases; junction bases outside the gene matches: 5. The CDR3 loop spans 12 amino acids. In nucleotides, the CDR3 is TGTGCCAGCAGTTTTAACCCGGGGGGGCAGTACTTC. This sequence encodes CASSFNPGGQYF.

Ten or more counts support this clonotype. This sequence joins TRBV5-1 and TRBJ2-7; maybe TRBD1 (5 bases). With 3 bases removed from V and 6 bases from J, the gap between germline ends came to 25 bases. CDR3 length: 17 amino acids. Germline CDR1 and CDR2: SGHRS and YFSETQ. CDR3 DNA: TGCGCCAGCAGCTCACGAGCCAGTCCGGCAGGGTTAGGCGAGCAGTACTTC. This codes for CASSSRASPAGLGEQYF.

This clonotype was picked up many times. The gene calls are TRBV5-1 and TRBJ2-2; 7 positions agree with TRBD2. Germline V gene lookup returns CDR1 SGHRS and CDR2 YFSETQ. CDR3 length equals 16 residues. J was trimmed by 1 base and V by 3 bases; bases with no gene match: 6. CDR3 sequence (DNA): TGCGCCAGCAGCTCCCTTGGCGGGGGGAACACCGGGGAGCTGTTTTTT. Amino acid sequence: CASSSLGGGNTGELFF. Looking up the rest from reference TRBV5-1 and TRBJ2-2 gives the full variable domain: KAGVTQTPRYLIKTRGQQVTLSCSPISGHRSVSWYQQTPGQGLQFLFEYFSETQRNKGNFPGRFSGRQFSNSRSEMNVSTLELGDSALYLCASSSLGGGNTGELFFGEGSRLTVL.

This clonotype was detected ten times or more. The chain recombines TRBV20-1 with TRBJ2-4; a possible D gene is TRBD1 (7 bases). This CDR3 has 17 amino acids. CDR1 is DFQATT, CDR2 SNEGSKA, per germline (reference sequence). Trimming stripped 6 bases from V and 1 base from J, with 22 bases between. In DNA form, the CDR3 reads TGCAGTGCCCTTTCTCCCAGGGGGGAGTTGGCCAAAAACATTCAGTACTTC. As protein: CSALSPRGELAKNIQYF.

A remark on this clonotype: A much larger clone sits a single nucleotide away, making a read error possible. The chain carries TRBV5-1 and TRBJ2-3, with D perhaps given as TRBD1 or TRBD2 (5 bases each). The V end was cut by 4 bases, the J end by 11 bases, with 26 bases between. CDR1 is SGHRS and CDR2 is YFSETQ in the germline V gene. The CDR3 is made up of 16 amino acids. This CDR3 reads CASSGYRGSTPGKQYF. The CDR3 DNA follows: TGCGCCAGCAGCGGATACCGGGGCTCCACTCCCGGTAAGCAGTATTTT.

This clonotype was detected a few times. V and J are TRBV20-1 and TRBJ2-7; TRBD2 agrees at 7 bases. This CDR3 spans 11 amino acids. After removal of 5 bases from V and 6 bases from J, the junction contained 4 bases not matched to a gene. The germline gives CDR1 DFQATT, CDR2 SNEGSKA (reference sequence). The CDR3: CSALSGGEQYV. As DNA, the CDR3 is TGCAGTGCTCTTTCGGGGGGCGAGCAGTACGTC.

This clonotype was seen repeatedly, ten times or more. The J gene is TRBJ2-5, the V gene TRBV20-1; TRBD1 agrees at 7 bases. V gave up 3 bases and J gave up 5 bases; unmatched junction bases: 9. The CDR3 has 14 residues. CDR1 and CDR2 from the germline V gene are DFQATT and SNEGSKA (reference sequence). The CDR3 bases are TGCAGTGCTAGGCCCAGACAGGGCTTCGAGACCCAGTACTTC. Protein: CSARPRQGFETQYF.

This clonotype was detected a few times. The genes are TRBV7-7 and TRBJ2-5; D not certain. Germline lookup yields CDR1 SSHAT and CDR2 FNYEAQ (reference sequence). V was clipped by 9 bases and J by 1 base, with 18 bases between them. This CDR3 region has 15 residues. This chain's CDR3 is CASSPQWGRQETQYF. Written as DNA, the CDR3 is TGTGCCAGTAGCCCTCAATGGGGTCGCCAAGAGACCCAGTACTTC.

CDR3 sequence: CSARNPDFQFF. The CDR3 DNA sequence: TGCAGTGCTAGGAACCCGGATTTCCAGTTCTTC. The chain is built from TRBV20-1 and TRBJ2-1; D unresolved. The germline CDR1 and CDR2 sequences are DFQATT and SNEGSKA (reference sequence). The V end was cut by 3 bases, the J end by 13 bases, with 13 bases between. The CDR3 contains 11 residues.

This clonotype was recorded many times. The gene calls are TRBV7-8 and TRBJ2-7, with 8 bases fitting TRBD1. CDR1 is SGHVS and CDR2 is FQNEAQ in the germline V gene. Trimming cost V 8 bases and J 2 bases; bases outside gene matches: 5. CDR3 length: 13 residues. CDR3 nucleotide sequence: TGTGCCAGCCCCGGGACAGGCGCCTACGAGCAGTACGTC. Its protein is CASPGTGAYEQYV.